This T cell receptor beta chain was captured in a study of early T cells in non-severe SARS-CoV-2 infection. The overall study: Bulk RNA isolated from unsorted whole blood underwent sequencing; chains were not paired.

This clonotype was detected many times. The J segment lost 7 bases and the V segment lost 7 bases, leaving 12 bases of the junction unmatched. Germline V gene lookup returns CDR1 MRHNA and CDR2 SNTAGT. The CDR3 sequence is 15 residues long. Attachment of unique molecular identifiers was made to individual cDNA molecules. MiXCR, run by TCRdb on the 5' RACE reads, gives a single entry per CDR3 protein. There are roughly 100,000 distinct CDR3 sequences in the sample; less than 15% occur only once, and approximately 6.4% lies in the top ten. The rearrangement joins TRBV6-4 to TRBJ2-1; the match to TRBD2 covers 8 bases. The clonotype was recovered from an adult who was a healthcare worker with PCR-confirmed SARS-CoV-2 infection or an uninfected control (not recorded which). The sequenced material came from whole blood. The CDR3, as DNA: TGTGCCAGCACCCCGGGTAGCGGGGACTTTAATGAGCAGTTCTTC. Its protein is CASTPGSGDFNEQFF.